This T cell receptor (beta chain) was retrieved from a study of CD8 T cells in ankylosing spondylitis. Study observations and caveats: Disease-linked clones, CD8+, were relatively rare in peripheral blood. Blood of patients with ankylosing spondylitis appeared to be characterized by a TCR beta motif of eight highly homologous variants. Within matched ankylosing spondylitis synovial fluid, disease-linked clones were reportedly significantly enriched.

This clonotype is medium-sized (0.01 to 0.1%). The antigen remains undetermined. MiXCR, run by TCRdb on the 5' RACE reads, gives a single entry per CDR3 protein. The sample lists some 39,000 distinct CDR3 sequences; roughly 13% were seen once. This CDR3 comprises 17 residues. V was shortened by 4 bases and J by 4 bases, with 22 bases between the two germline ends. Germline-derived CDR1 and CDR2 are SGHTA and FQGTGA. This TCR came from a male donor with ankylosing spondylitis. The chain carries TRBV7-3 and TRBJ1-2; perhaps TRBD1 as D (5 bases). Source material: synovial fluid, either unsorted or a sorted T cell fraction (not recorded which). The CDR3, as DNA: TGTGCCAGCAGCTCAAACCAGCAGATGGGGGTGGCCTATGGCTACACCTTC. It is translated as CASSSNQQMGVAYGYTF. Complete variable domain (other parts from reference TRBV7-3 and TRBJ1-2): GAGVSQTPSNKVTEKGKYVELRCDPISGHTALYWYRQSLGQGPEFLIYFQGTGAADDSGLPNDRFFAVRPEGSVSTLKIQRTERGDSAVYLCASSSNQQMGVAYGYTFGSGTRLTVV.